This T cell receptor (beta chain) appears in the sequencing data of a study of post-analysis software for immune sequencing data. Study-level points and caveats: A handful of TRBV segments appeared more often in patients than in controls, and TRBV5-6, TRBV5-1 and TRBV20-1 were among these.

TCR beta cDNA libraries included unique molecular identifiers. A single record per CDR3 protein comes from TCRdb applying MiXCR to the PCR reads. The sample yields fewer than 850,000 distinct CDR3 sequences, about 32% seen once. CDR3 length: 12 residues. Per germline, CDR1 MNHEY and CDR2 SVGAGI. V was shortened by 7 bases and J by 8 bases, with 14 bases between the two germline ends. This clonotype has ten or more counts. Its antigen is unknown. Sequenced: blood. The V call is TRBV6-5, the J call TRBJ1-2; tentative D call: TRBD1 (5 bases). The sequence derives from a girl aged 5 to 17 with multiple sclerosis. Here the CDR3 DNA reads TGTGCCAGCACCGGGGGACTAGGAGGCTACACCTTC. Protein: CASTGGLGGYTF.